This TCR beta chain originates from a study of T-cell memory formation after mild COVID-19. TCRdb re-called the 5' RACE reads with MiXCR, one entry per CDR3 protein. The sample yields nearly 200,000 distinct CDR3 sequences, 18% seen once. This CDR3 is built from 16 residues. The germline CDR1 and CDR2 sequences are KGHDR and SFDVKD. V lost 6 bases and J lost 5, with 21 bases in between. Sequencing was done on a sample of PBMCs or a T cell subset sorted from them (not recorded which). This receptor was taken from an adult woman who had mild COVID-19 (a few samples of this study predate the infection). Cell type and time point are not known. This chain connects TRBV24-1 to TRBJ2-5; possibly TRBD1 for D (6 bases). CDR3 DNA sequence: TGTGCCACCAGTAGCCCTATTGCAGGGGCGCGGGAGACCCAGTACTTC. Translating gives CATSSPIAGARETQYF.